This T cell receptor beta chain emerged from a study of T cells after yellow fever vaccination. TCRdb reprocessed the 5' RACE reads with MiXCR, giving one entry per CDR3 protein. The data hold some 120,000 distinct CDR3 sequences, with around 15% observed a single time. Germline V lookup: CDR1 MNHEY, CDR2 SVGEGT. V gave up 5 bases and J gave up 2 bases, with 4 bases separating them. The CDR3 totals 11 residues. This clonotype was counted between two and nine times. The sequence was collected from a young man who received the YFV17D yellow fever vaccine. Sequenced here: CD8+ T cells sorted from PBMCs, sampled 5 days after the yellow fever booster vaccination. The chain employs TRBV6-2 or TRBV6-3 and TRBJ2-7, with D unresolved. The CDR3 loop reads CASSTTYEQYF. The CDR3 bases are TGTGCCAGCAGTACTACCTACGAGCAGTACTTC.